Below, 4 T cell receptor beta chains from the same sample are listed, as sequenced in a study of T-cell memory formation after mild COVID-19. Via MiXCR, TCRdb re-called the 5' RACE reads, giving one row per CDR3 protein. The sample shows some 450,000 distinct CDR3 sequences, approximately 20% of them seen only once. Sequenced input: PBMCs or a T cell subset sorted from them (not recorded which). The origin of the receptors is an adult woman who had mild COVID-19 (a few samples of this study predate the infection). Cell type and time point are not known.

Many counts were recorded for this clonotype. The chain recombines TRBV3-1 with TRBJ1-1; 11 bases align to TRBD1. J gave up 4 bases and V 2 bases, and 3 bases lay outside the gene matches. CDR3 length equals 15 residues. CDR1 and CDR2 from the germline V gene are LGHDT and YNNKEL (reference sequence). The CDR3 loop is CASSQLGTGGTEAFF. The CDR3 bases are TGTGCCAGCAGCCAACTTGGGACAGGGGGCACTGAAGCTTTCTTT.

The chain has TRBV5-1 and TRBJ2-4; D uncertain. V lost 0 bases and J lost 0, with 7 bases in between. CDR3 size: 15 residues. Germline V lookup: CDR1 SGHRS, CDR2 YFSETQ. CDR3 sequence reads: CASSLGSIAKNIQYF. The DNA for the CDR3 is TGCGCCAGCAGCTTGGGGAGTATAGCCAAAAACATTCAGTACTTC.

This clonotype turned up a few times. The rearrangement uses TRBV7-2 and TRBJ2-3, with TRBD2 as a possible D gene (6 bases). V was shortened by 2 bases and J by 1 base, with 13 bases between the two germline ends. The germline V gene has CDR1 SGHTA and CDR2 FQGNSA. The CDR3 is 16 amino acids. The CDR3 loop is CASSLRGGFGTDTQYF. The CDR3 DNA follows: TGTGCCAGCAGCTTAAGGGGAGGCTTCGGCACAGATACGCAGTATTTT.

The V call is TRBV30, the J call TRBJ1-2, with 8 nucleotides matching TRBD1. Germline trimming cut 2 bases from V and 8 bases from J; bases unmatched to any gene: 7. The CDR3 length is 13 residues. The germline V gene encodes CDR1 GTSNPN and CDR2 SVGIG (reference sequence). In nucleotides, the CDR3 is TGTGCCTGGAGTAGTTTCAGGGGGCAAGGCTACACCTTC. Translated: CAWSSFRGQGYTF. Looking up the rest from reference TRBV30 and TRBJ1-2 gives the full variable domain: SQTIHQWPATLVQPVGSPLSLECTVEGTSNPNLYWYRQAAGRGLQLLFYSVGIGQISSEVPQNLSASRPQDRQFILSSKKLLLSDSGFYLCAWSSFRGQGYTFGSGTRLTVV.